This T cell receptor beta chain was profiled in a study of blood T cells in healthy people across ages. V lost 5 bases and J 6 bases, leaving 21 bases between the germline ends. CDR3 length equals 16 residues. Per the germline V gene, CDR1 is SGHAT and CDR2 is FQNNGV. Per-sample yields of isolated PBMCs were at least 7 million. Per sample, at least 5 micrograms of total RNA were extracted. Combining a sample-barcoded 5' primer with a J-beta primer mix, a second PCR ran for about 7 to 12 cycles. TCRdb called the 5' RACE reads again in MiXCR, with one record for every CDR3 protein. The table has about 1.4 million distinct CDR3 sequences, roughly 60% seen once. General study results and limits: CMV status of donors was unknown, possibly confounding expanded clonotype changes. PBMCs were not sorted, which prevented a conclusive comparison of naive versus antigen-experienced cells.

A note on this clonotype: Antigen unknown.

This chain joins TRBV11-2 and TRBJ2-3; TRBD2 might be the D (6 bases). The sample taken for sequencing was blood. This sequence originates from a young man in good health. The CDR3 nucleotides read TGTGCCAGCAGCCAACTCTTGACTAGTCTAACCGATACGCAGTATTTT. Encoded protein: CASSQLLTSLTDTQYF.